A selection of T cell receptor beta chains follows, all from one sample in a study of T cell changes during pregnancy in multiple sclerosis. Only in-frame clones appear in the TCRdb table, and some are missing; sequencing was by immunoSEQ multiplex PCR. The data contain over 70,000 clones, approximately 95% of them singletons. This specimen was peripheral blood, taken in the first trimester of pregnancy. Receptor source: a female donor with multiple sclerosis, enrolled in a pregnancy study. The CDR3 runs from the conserved cysteine through the conserved F or W. A D gene is named only where the DNA matches it firmly. For some rows the clone size is stated as once, few or many, or as a class when expanded; others skip it.

d_gene: NA
v_gene: TRBV5-4
j_gene: TRBJ2-6
abundance: NA
CDR3aa: CASSAWDTSSGANVLTF
CDR3nt: TGTGCCAGCAGCGCCTGGGACACCAGCTCTGGGGCCAACGTCCTGACTTTC

d_gene: TRBD2
v_gene: TRBV19
j_gene: TRBJ2-3
abundance: NA
CDR3aa: CASSSIGRRASGINTDTQYF
CDR3nt: TGTGCCAGTTCTAGCATTGGCAGGAGGGCTAGCGGAATAAACACAGATACGCAGTATTTT

d_gene: NA
v_gene: TRBV7-8
j_gene: TRBJ2-5
abundance: NA
CDR3aa: CASSPGAEGVSGTQYF
CDR3nt: TGTGCCAGCAGCCCCGGGGCGGAGGGAGTGTCGGGGACCCAGTACTTC

d_gene: TRBD2
v_gene: TRBV6-1
j_gene: TRBJ2-1
abundance: NA
CDR3aa: CASSEGLAGGPPLTNNEQFF
CDR3nt: TGTGCCAGCAGTGAAGGACTAGCGGGGGGCCCCCCCCTCACTAACAATGAGCAGTTCTTC

d_gene: NA
v_gene: TRBV18
j_gene: TRBJ1-5
abundance: once
CDR3aa: CASSPRFTLPGQPQHF
CDR3nt: TGTGCCAGCTCACCAAGGTTTACACTCCCGGGTCAGCCCCAGCATTTT

d_gene: TRBD1
v_gene: TRBV7-9
j_gene: TRBJ1-1
abundance: NA
CDR3aa: CASSPGQGFTEAFF
CDR3nt: TGTGCCAGCAGCCCCGGACAGGGTTTCACTGAAGCTTTCTTT

d_gene: TRBD2
v_gene: TRBV9
j_gene: TRBJ2-1
abundance: NA
CDR3aa: CASSVGAGGPPNEQFF
CDR3nt: TGTGCCAGCAGCGTAGGTGCGGGGGGGCCCCCCAATGAGCAGTTCTTC

d_gene: NA
v_gene: TRBV19
j_gene: TRBJ1-1
abundance: few
CDR3aa: CASSQGYTEAFF
CDR3nt: TGTGCCAGTAGTCAGGGGTACACTGAAGCTTTCTTT

d_gene: TRBD1
v_gene: TRBV29-1
j_gene: TRBJ2-7
abundance: NA
CDR3aa: CSVVKQGGLHEQYF
CDR3nt: TGCAGCGTCGTCAAACAGGGGGGCCTCCACGAGCAGTACTTC

d_gene: TRBD1
v_gene: TRBV6-1
j_gene: TRBJ1-5
abundance: NA
CDR3aa: CASSLGQGAVQPQHF
CDR3nt: TGTGCCAGCTCCTTGGGGCAGGGGGCTGTGCAGCCCCAGCATTTT

d_gene: NA
v_gene: TRBV7-2
j_gene: TRBJ2-5
abundance: NA
CDR3aa: CASSETSYDLETQYF
CDR3nt: TGTGCCAGCAGCGAAACTAGTTACGATTTAGAGACCCAGTACTTC

d_gene: NA
v_gene: TRBV15
j_gene: TRBJ1-2
abundance: NA
CDR3aa: CATSRADGANYGYTF
CDR3nt: TGTGCCACCAGCAGAGCCGACGGAGCTAACTATGGCTACACCTTC

d_gene: TRBD1
v_gene: TRBV10-3
j_gene: TRBJ1-3
abundance: once
CDR3aa: CAISESRDRENTIYF
CDR3nt: TGTGCCATCAGTGAGTCACGCGACAGGGAGAACACCATATATTTT

d_gene: TRBD2
v_gene: TRBV15
j_gene: TRBJ2-7
abundance: NA
CDR3aa: CATSRAGGGNRTPTYEQYF
CDR3nt: TGTGCCACCAGCAGAGCGGGAGGAGGGAACCGCACTCCAACCTACGAGCAGTACTTC

d_gene: TRBD1
v_gene: TRBV19
j_gene: TRBJ1-6
abundance: few
CDR3aa: CASSYRGEPLHF
CDR3nt: TGTGCCAGTAGTTACAGGGGCGAACCCCTCCACTTT

d_gene: NA
v_gene: TRBV16
j_gene: TRBJ1-2
abundance: NA
CDR3aa: CASSPSTGWLNYGYTF
CDR3nt: TGTGCCAGCAGCCCCTCAACAGGGTGGCTGAACTATGGCTACACCTTC

d_gene: NA
v_gene: TRBV5-1
j_gene: TRBJ1-3
abundance: NA
CDR3aa: CASSLSGLGNTIYF
CDR3nt: TGCGCCAGCAGCTTGTCAGGACTCGGAAACACCATATATTTT

d_gene: NA
v_gene: TRBV30
j_gene: TRBJ2-2
abundance: NA
CDR3aa: CAWSVPGRGRPSNTGELFF
CDR3nt: TGTGCCTGGAGTGTACCGGGACGGGGGAGGCCCTCGAACACCGGGGAGCTGTTTTTT

d_gene: NA
v_gene: TRBV11-3
j_gene: TRBJ2-2
abundance: NA
CDR3aa: CASSSSRGGVGELFF
CDR3nt: TGTGCCAGCAGCTCCTCAAGGGGCGGGGTCGGGGAGCTGTTTTTT

d_gene: TRBD1
v_gene: TRBV7-2
j_gene: TRBJ1-3
abundance: once
CDR3aa: CASSRDSGNTIYF
CDR3nt: TGTGCCAGCAGCAGGGACAGCGGAAACACCATATATTTT

d_gene: TRBD1
v_gene: TRBV6-1
j_gene: TRBJ2-5
abundance: NA
CDR3aa: CASTGTALGETQYF
CDR3nt: TGTGCCAGCACCGGGACAGCTCTCGGAGAGACCCAGTACTTC

d_gene: TRBD1
v_gene: TRBV27
j_gene: TRBJ2-7
abundance: NA
CDR3aa: CASSLGTGVGYEQYF
CDR3nt: TGTGCCAGCAGTTTGGGGACAGGGGTCGGGTACGAGCAGTACTTC

d_gene: NA
v_gene: TRBV7-2
j_gene: TRBJ2-7
abundance: NA
CDR3aa: CASSHLSTGAYEQYF
CDR3nt: TGTGCCAGCAGCCACCTCTCGACAGGTGCCTACGAGCAGTACTTC

d_gene: NA
v_gene: TRBV5-8
j_gene: TRBJ2-3
abundance: NA
CDR3aa: CASSPGTSNTDTQYF
CDR3nt: TGTGCCAGCAGCCCCGGGACTTCCAACACAGATACGCAGTATTTT

d_gene: NA
v_gene: TRBV5-6
j_gene: TRBJ1-1
abundance: NA
CDR3aa: CASSLGGPNTEAFF
CDR3nt: TGTGCCAGCAGCTTGGGGGGCCCGAACACTGAAGCTTTCTTT

d_gene: NA
v_gene: TRBV11-2
j_gene: TRBJ1-1
abundance: NA
CDR3aa: CASSLDPGEAFF
CDR3nt: TGTGCCAGCAGCTTAGATCCGGGTGAAGCTTTCTTT

d_gene: NA
v_gene: TRBV27
j_gene: TRBJ2-6
abundance: NA
CDR3aa: CASSQGVGANVLTF
CDR3nt: TGTGCCAGCAGTCAAGGGGTTGGGGCCAACGTCCTGACTTTC

d_gene: NA
v_gene: TRBV5-1
j_gene: TRBJ2-1
abundance: NA
CDR3aa: CASSDRIFSYNEQFF
CDR3nt: TGCGCCAGCTCGGACAGAATCTTCTCCTACAATGAGCAGTTCTTC

d_gene: TRBD1
v_gene: TRBV27
j_gene: TRBJ1-5
abundance: NA
CDR3aa: CASSPRDRPQPQHF
CDR3nt: TGTGCCAGCAGTCCGCGGGACAGACCTCAGCCCCAGCATTTT

d_gene: NA
v_gene: TRBV27
j_gene: TRBJ1-1
abundance: NA
CDR3aa: CASSPIGEVNTEAFF
CDR3nt: TGTGCCAGCAGTCCAATTGGCGAGGTGAACACTGAAGCTTTCTTT

d_gene: TRBD2
v_gene: TRBV2
j_gene: TRBJ2-7
abundance: NA
CDR3aa: CASGGGRWAEQYF
CDR3nt: TGTGCCAGCGGGGGGGGAAGGTGGGCCGAGCAGTACTTC

d_gene: TRBD1
v_gene: TRBV27
j_gene: TRBJ1-5
abundance: NA
CDR3aa: CASSRGQGALSNQPQHF
CDR3nt: TGTGCCAGCAGTCGGGGACAGGGGGCTTTGAGCAATCAGCCCCAGCATTTT

d_gene: NA
v_gene: TRBV15
j_gene: TRBJ1-4
abundance: NA
CDR3aa: CATSRDRVGEKLFF
CDR3nt: TGTGCCACCAGCAGAGACAGGGTCGGGGAAAAACTGTTTTTT

d_gene: NA
v_gene: TRBV5-5
j_gene: TRBJ2-7
abundance: NA
CDR3aa: CASSLASGEQYF
CDR3nt: TGTGCCAGCAGCTTGGCATCGGGGGAGCAGTACTTC

d_gene: TRBD2
v_gene: TRBV7-6
j_gene: TRBJ2-2
abundance: NA
CDR3aa: CASSSGLADTGELFF
CDR3nt: TGTGCCAGCAGCTCGGGACTAGCTGACACCGGGGAGCTGTTTTTT

d_gene: TRBD2
v_gene: TRBV5-1
j_gene: TRBJ2-1
abundance: NA
CDR3aa: CASSLVAGAYNEQFF
CDR3nt: TGCGCCAGCAGCTTGGTAGCGGGGGCCTACAATGAGCAGTTCTTC

d_gene: NA
v_gene: TRBV10-1
j_gene: TRBJ1-2
abundance: few
CDR3aa: CASSDGYGYTF
CDR3nt: TGCGCCAGCAGTGACGGGTATGGCTACACCTTC

d_gene: TRBD1
v_gene: TRBV7-2
j_gene: TRBJ1-6
abundance: NA
CDR3aa: CASSLVWDRANSPLHF
CDR3nt: TGTGCCAGCAGCTTAGTATGGGACAGGGCCAATTCACCCCTCCACTTT

d_gene: NA
v_gene: TRBV7-9
j_gene: TRBJ2-5
abundance: NA
CDR3aa: CASDAGSHQETQYF
CDR3nt: TGTGCCAGCGACGCCGGGAGTCACCAAGAGACCCAGTACTTC

d_gene: NA
v_gene: TRBV20-1
j_gene: TRBJ1-2
abundance: NA
CDR3aa: CSARVLYGYTF
CDR3nt: TGCAGTGCACGGGTGTTATATGGCTACACCTTC

d_gene: TRBD1
v_gene: TRBV30
j_gene: TRBJ2-7
abundance: NA
CDR3aa: CAGTGGSYEQYF
CDR3nt: TGTGCCGGGACAGGGGGCTCCTACGAGCAGTACTTC

d_gene: TRBD1
v_gene: TRBV5-6
j_gene: TRBJ1-2
abundance: NA
CDR3aa: CASSLEAGGSYGYTF
CDR3nt: TGTGCCAGCAGCTTGGAGGCAGGGGGTAGCTATGGCTACACCTTC

d_gene: TRBD1
v_gene: TRBV11-2
j_gene: TRBJ1-2
abundance: NA
CDR3aa: CASSNRMTGAVLGYTF
CDR3nt: TGTGCCAGCAGCAACCGTATGACAGGGGCCGTCCTTGGCTACACCTTC

d_gene: TRBD1
v_gene: TRBV19
j_gene: TRBJ1-3
abundance: NA
CDR3aa: CASSMGTVGNTIYF
CDR3nt: TGTGCCAGTAGTATGGGGACAGTCGGAAACACCATATATTTT

d_gene: NA
v_gene: TRBV29-1
j_gene: TRBJ1-3
abundance: NA
CDR3aa: CSVEDLRGSGNTIYF
CDR3nt: TGCAGCGTTGAAGATCTTCGAGGCTCTGGAAACACCATATATTTT

d_gene: NA
v_gene: TRBV6-1
j_gene: TRBJ1-1
abundance: few
CDR3aa: CASSDSDREEAFF
CDR3nt: TGTGCCAGCAGTGACTCGGACAGAGAAGAAGCTTTCTTT

d_gene: NA
v_gene: TRBV13
j_gene: TRBJ1-1
abundance: NA
CDR3aa: CASSLGVMNTEAFF
CDR3nt: TGTGCCAGCAGCTTAGGTGTAATGAACACTGAAGCTTTCTTT

d_gene: TRBD1
v_gene: TRBV6-5
j_gene: TRBJ2-3
abundance: NA
CDR3aa: CASSYGQGTTDTQYF
CDR3nt: TGTGCCAGCAGTTACGGACAGGGCACCACAGATACGCAGTATTTT